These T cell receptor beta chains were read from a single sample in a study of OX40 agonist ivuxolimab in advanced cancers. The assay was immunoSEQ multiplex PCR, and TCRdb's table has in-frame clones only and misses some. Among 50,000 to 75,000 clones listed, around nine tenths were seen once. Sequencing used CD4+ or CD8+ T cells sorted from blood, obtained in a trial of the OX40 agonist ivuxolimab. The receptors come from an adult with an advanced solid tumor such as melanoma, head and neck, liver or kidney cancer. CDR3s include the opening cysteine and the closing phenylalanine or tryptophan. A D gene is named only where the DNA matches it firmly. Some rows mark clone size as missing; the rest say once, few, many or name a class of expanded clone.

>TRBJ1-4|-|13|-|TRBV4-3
TGCGCCAGCAGCCAAGAACGGAGAGAAAAACTGTTTTTT
CASSQERREKLFF
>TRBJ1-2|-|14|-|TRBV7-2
TGTGCCAGCAGCTTAGGACCGCTCCGGGGAGGCTACACCTTC
CASSLGPLRGGYTF
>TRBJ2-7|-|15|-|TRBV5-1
TGCGCCAGCAGCTTGGGCAAAAGACGCTCCTACGAGCAGTACTTC
CASSLGKRRSYEQYF
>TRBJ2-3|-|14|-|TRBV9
TGTGCCAGCACTGGTGGCCCACCCACAGATACGCAGTATTTT
CASTGGPPTDTQYF
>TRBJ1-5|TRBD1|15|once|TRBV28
TGTGCCAGCAAGGGGGCAGGGGGTAGCAATCAGCCCCAGCATTTT
CASKGAGGSNQPQHF
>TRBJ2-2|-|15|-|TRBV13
TGTGCCAGCAGCACGGGACCAGCGAACACCGGGGAGCTGTTTTTT
CASSTGPANTGELFF
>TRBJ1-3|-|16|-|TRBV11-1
TGTGCCAGCAGCCCTCGTCCAGGTCTATTTGGAAACACCATATATTTT
CASSPRPGLFGNTIYF
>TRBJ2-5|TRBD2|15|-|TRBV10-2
TGCGCCAGCAGTGAGCTAGCGGGAGGCCAAGAGACCCAGTACTTC
CASSELAGGQETQYF
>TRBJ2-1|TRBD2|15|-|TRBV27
TGTGCCAGCAGGCAGACGAGCGGGAGTGGGAATGAGCAGTTCTTC
CASRQTSGSGNEQFF
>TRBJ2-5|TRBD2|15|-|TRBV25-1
TGTGCCAGCAGTGGGACTAGCGGGAGTGGCGAGACCCAGTACTTC
CASSGTSGSGETQYF
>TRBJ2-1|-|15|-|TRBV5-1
TGCGCCAGCAGCTTGGGGCTACCCCAGGGGAATGAGCAGTTCTTC
CASSLGLPQGNEQFF
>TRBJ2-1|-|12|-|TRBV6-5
TGTGCCAGCAGTGACACTTACAATGAGCAGTTCTTC
CASSDTYNEQFF
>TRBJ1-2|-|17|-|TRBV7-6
TGTGCCAGCAGCTTAGTCGGAGGTAACACCGGGGACTATGGCTACACCTTC
CASSLVGGNTGDYGYTF
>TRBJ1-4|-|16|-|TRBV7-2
TGTGCCAGCAGCTTAGGGGGGGCGGGAACTAATGAAAAACTGTTTTTT
CASSLGGAGTNEKLFF
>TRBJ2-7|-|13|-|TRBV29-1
TGCAGCGTTGTCCGCAGGGAGAAATACGAGCAGTACTTC
CSVVRREKYEQYF
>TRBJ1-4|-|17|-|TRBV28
TGTGCCAGCAGCCCTTCGATAGGTGGAGGAACTAATGAAAAACTGTTTTTT
CASSPSIGGGTNEKLFF
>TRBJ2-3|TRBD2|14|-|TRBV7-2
TGTGCCAGCAGCCCGGGACTAGGCACAGATACGCAGTATTTT
CASSPGLGTDTQYF
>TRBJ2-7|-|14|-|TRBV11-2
TGTGCCAGCAGCTTAGTCAGACGGACCTACGAGCAGTACTTC
CASSLVRRTYEQYF
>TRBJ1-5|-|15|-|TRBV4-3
TGCGCCAGCAGCCAAGACGAGGGGGGCAATCAGCCCCAGCATTTT
CASSQDEGGNQPQHF
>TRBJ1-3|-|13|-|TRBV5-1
TGCGCCAGCAGCCGGGACGGCGGCAACACCATATATTTT
CASSRDGGNTIYF
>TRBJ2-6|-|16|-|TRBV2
TGTGCCAGCAGGATTGGGTTAGGCTCTGGGGCCAACGTCCTGACTTTC
CASRIGLGSGANVLTF
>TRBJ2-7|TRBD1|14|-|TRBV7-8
TGTGCCAGCAGACCGGGACAGGGGGCTTACGAGCAGTACTTC
CASRPGQGAYEQYF
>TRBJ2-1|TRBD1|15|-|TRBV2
TGTGCCAGCAGTCCTGACAGGGCTAACTACAATGAGCAGTTCTTC
CASSPDRANYNEQFF
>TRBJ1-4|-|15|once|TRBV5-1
TGCGCCAGCAGCCCCGGGGGGGCAGGGGCTGAAAAACTGTTTTTT
CASSPGGAGAEKLFF
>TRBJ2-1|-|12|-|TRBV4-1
TGCGCCAGCAGCCAAGAGGGTGGGGGGCGGTTCTTC
CASSQEGGGRFF
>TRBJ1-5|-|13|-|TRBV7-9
TGTGCCAGCAGCTTAGGGGAGCATCAGCCCCAGCATTTT
CASSLGEHQPQHF
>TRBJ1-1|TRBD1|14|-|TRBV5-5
TGTGCCAGCAGCGACCGGGACAGCTGGACTGAAGCTTTCTTT
CASSDRDSWTEAFF
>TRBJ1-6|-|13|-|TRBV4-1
TGCGCCAGCAGCCCGACAATCAATTCACCCCTCCACTTT
CASSPTINSPLHF
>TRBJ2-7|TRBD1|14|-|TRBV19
TGTGCCAGTAGTGAGGACAGGGCGTCCTACGAGCAGTACTTC
CASSEDRASYEQYF
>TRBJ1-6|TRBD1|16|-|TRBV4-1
TGCGCCAGCGCTCCCAGCGGGGACAGGGGGCTTTCACCCCTCCACTTT
CASAPSGDRGLSPLHF
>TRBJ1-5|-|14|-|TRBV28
TGTGCCAGCAGTTTGGGGGGTGGCAATCAGCCCCAGCATTTT
CASSLGGGNQPQHF
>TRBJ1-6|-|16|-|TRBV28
TGTGCCAGCAGACTCCGACAGAGTTCCTATAATTCACCCCTCCACTTT
CASRLRQSSYNSPLHF
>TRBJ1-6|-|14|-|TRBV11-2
TGTGCCAGCACCTACAGGAGTCGGAATTCACCCCTCCACTTT
CASTYRSRNSPLHF
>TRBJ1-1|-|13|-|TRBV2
TGTGCCAGCAACAGGGCCATGAACACTGAAGCTTTCTTT
CASNRAMNTEAFF
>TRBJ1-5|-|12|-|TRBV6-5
TGTGCCAGCACTTCAGGAACAGGCGCCAGGCATTTT
CASTSGTGARHF